The rows below give T cell receptor beta chains drawn from one sample of a study of beta chain features in type 1 diabetes. Sequencing was performed with immunoSEQ multiplex PCR; in TCRdb, only in-frame clones are kept and a portion is missing. The sample carries under 550,000 clones, about 10% recorded once. The sample taken for sequencing was naive CD4+ T cells from blood. The receptors were sampled from a woman younger than 35 in good health. Both conserved end residues are part of each CDR3. Each record gives: J gene, D gene, V gene, clone size, CDR3 DNA, CDR3 protein. A D gene is named only where the DNA matches it firmly. Expanded clones are given a class, and other clones once, few, many or no size at all.

TRBJ2-7,TRBD1,TRBV5-1,-,TGCGCCAGCAGCTTCCGGGACAGCACCTACGAGCAGTACTTC,CASSFRDSTYEQYF
TRBJ2-5,TRBD1,TRBV7-2,-,TGTGCCAGCAGCTTACCCGGACAGGGAGGGACCCAGTACTTC,CASSLPGQGGTQYF
TRBJ1-2,-,TRBV7-2,few,TGTGCCAGCAGCCCAGAGACAGGCTATGGCTACACCTTC,CASSPETGYGYTF
TRBJ2-7,TRBD2,TRBV15,-,TGTGCCACCCAATTTCGACTAGCGGGAGAGGGAAAAAACGAGCAGTACTTC,CATQFRLAGEGKNEQYF
TRBJ2-1,-,TRBV10-3,few,TGTGCCATCAGTGAGTCAATTATGAGGGGCAATGAGCAGTTCTTC,CAISESIMRGNEQFF
TRBJ1-1,-,TRBV7-2,few,TGTGCCAGCAGCTTAGGCCGGGTCACTGAAGCTTTCTTT,CASSLGRVTEAFF
TRBJ2-5,-,TRBV5-4,few,TGTGCCAGCAGCTTGTGGGCCAGGGGAGAGACCCAGTACTTC,CASSLWARGETQYF
TRBJ2-5,-,TRBV21-1,-,TGTGCCAGCAGCAAACTAGTCGGTTTGGAGACCCAGTACTTC,CASSKLVGLETQYF
TRBJ2-7,-,TRBV7-6,-,TGTGCCAGCAGCTTACTCAACTACGAGCAGTACTTC,CASSLLNYEQYF
TRBJ1-2,TRBD1,TRBV15,-,TGTGCCACCAGCAGAGATCTGGGACAGGGATATGGCTACACCTTC,CATSRDLGQGYGYTF
TRBJ1-6,-,TRBV15,many,TGTGCCACCAGCAGAGCGAAGGGGGATTCACCCCTCCACTTT,CATSRAKGDSPLHF
TRBJ1-2,-,TRBV30,few,TGTGCCTGGAGTGCTGGCGGAGCTAACTATGGCTACACCTTC,CAWSAGGANYGYTF
TRBJ2-5,-,TRBV14,-,TGTGCCAGCAGCCAATCTCCGCAGACCCAGTACTTC,CASSQSPQTQYF
TRBJ1-2,TRBD1,TRBV7-3,-,TGTGCCAGCAGCCCTCGGACAGGCGACGGCTACACCTTC,CASSPRTGDGYTF
TRBJ1-1,-,TRBV29-1,-,TGCAGCGCTATTTTGAACACTGAAGCTTTCTTT,CSAILNTEAFF
TRBJ1-6,-,TRBV2,few,TGTGCCAGCAAACCAGGGGTTTCATCACCCCTCCACTTT,CASKPGVSSPLHF
TRBJ1-1,TRBD1,TRBV29-1,few,TGCAGCGTTGTCGGACAGGTTGAAGCTTTCTTT,CSVVGQVEAFF
TRBJ2-4,-,TRBV7-2,few,TGTGCCAGCAGCTTAGATCTGGGAATAAACATTCAGTACTTC,CASSLDLGINIQYF
TRBJ1-4,-,TRBV15,-,TGTGCCACCAGCAGAGACGGAGGTGGGGAAAAACTGTTTTTT,CATSRDGGGEKLFF
TRBJ2-3,TRBD2,TRBV7-9,few,TGTGCCAGCAGCCCCCCCGGGACTAGGGGCACAGATACGCAGTATTTT,CASSPPGTRGTDTQYF
TRBJ2-7,TRBD1,TRBV7-2,once,TGTGCCACTGCGACGGACAGGGCCTACGAGCAGTACTTC,CATATDRAYEQYF
TRBJ1-6,-,TRBV14,-,TGTGCCAGCAGCCCAAGTGGTTGGTCACCCCTCCACTTT,CASSPSGWSPLHF
TRBJ2-1,TRBD2,TRBV7-7,-,TGTGCTAGCAGCCCGGCCGGGACTAGAGGGAACAATGAGCAGTTCTTC,CASSPAGTRGNNEQFF
TRBJ2-5,TRBD1,TRBV4-2,few,TGTGCCAGCAGCCAAGATCCGTATCGGACAGGGAAAGAGACCCAGTACTTC,CASSQDPYRTGKETQYF
TRBJ2-3,-,TRBV21-1,many,TGTGCCAGCAGCAAGGCAGGGGTCACAGATACGCAGTATTTT,CASSKAGVTDTQYF
TRBJ1-2,-,TRBV18,-,TGTGCCAGCTCACCACCTCTGACATGGGCCAAGGGCTACACCTTC,CASSPPLTWAKGYTF
TRBJ2-7,TRBD1,TRBV29-1,few,TGCAGCGTTGTCTCAGGGGGAACCTACGAGCAGTACTTC,CSVVSGGTYEQYF
TRBJ2-1,-,TRBV7-2,-,TGTGCCAGCAGCACTCCCAACCGGAGGAATGAGCAGTTCTTC,CASSTPNRRNEQFF
TRBJ2-7,-,TRBV7-2,-,TGTGCCAGCAGCTTAGGCCTGACGGGGGGCGGCGAGCAGTACTTC,CASSLGLTGGGEQYF
TRBJ2-7,-,TRBV10-3,few,TGTGCCATCAGTGAGTCCGCAATACAGGGTCAGACGACCTCCTACGAGCAGTACTTC,CAISESAIQGQTTSYEQYF
TRBJ2-1,-,TRBV19,few,TGTGCCAGTAGAAAACAGGGTAGCTCCTACAATGAGCAGTTCTTC,CASRKQGSSYNEQFF
TRBJ1-1,TRBD1,TRBV10-3,-,TGTGCCATCAGTGTGGACAGGGGCAGCACTGAAGCTTTCTTT,CAISVDRGSTEAFF